These 20 T cell receptor beta chains were all obtained from the same sample, sequenced in a study of shared clonotypes between healthy human individuals. The method was immunoSEQ multiplex PCR; TCRdb's version includes in-frame clones alone and lacks a portion of them. This table has roughly 500,000 clones, around 96% appearing once. Sequencing was done on a sample of naive CD4+ T cells sorted from blood. The subset: CD45RA+ positively selected. Every receptor here comes from a woman in her twenties or thirties in good health.

The gene calls are TRBV20-1 and TRBJ2-1; tentatively, D is TRBD2 (5 bases). Germline lookup yields CDR1 DFQATT and CDR2 SNEGSKA (reference sequence). V was pared by 7 bases and J by 7 bases, with 11 bases between. The CDR3 has 11 amino acids. CDR3 sequence (DNA): TGCAGTGTTGAGGGTTGGAATGAGCAGTTCTTC. This sequence encodes CSVEGWNEQFF.

This chain connects TRBV5-1 to TRBJ2-1, with D perhaps matching TRBD2 (6 bases). Germline CDR1 and CDR2: SGHRS and YFSETQ. V shed 7 bases and J shed 5 bases, with 13 bases lying between them. The CDR3 has 13 residues. For the CDR3, the DNA is TGCGCCAGCCAGCGGTCGGGAGACAATGAGCAGTTCTTC. It encodes CASQRSGDNEQFF. Drawing the rest from reference TRBV5-1 and TRBJ2-1, the complete variable domain is KAGVTQTPRYLIKTRGQQVTLSCSPISGHRSVSWYQQTPGQGLQFLFEYFSETQRNKGNFPGRFSGRQFSNSRSEMNVSTLELGDSALYLCASQRSGDNEQFFGPGTRLTVL.

V usage is TRBV28 and J usage is TRBJ2-1; TRBD2 matches 10 bases. V dropped 6 bases and J dropped 6; count of bases not matched to a gene: 17. CDR3 length: 18 amino acids. Germline CDR1 is MDHEN and CDR2 is SYDVKM. DNA of the CDR3: TGTGCCAGCAGAAAACCCCCAAAAACTAGCGGGATCGTCAATGAGCAGTTCTTC. It yields the protein CASRKPPKTSGIVNEQFF.

The chain links TRBV5-1 to TRBJ2-3; no firm D call. In germline, CDR1 is SGHRS, CDR2 YFSETQ. The germline V and J ends were trimmed by 6 bases and 0 bases, with 11 bases remaining between them. The CDR3 extends over 14 amino acids. The CDR3: CASNPGHSTDTQYF. CDR3 bases: TGCGCCAGCAACCCGGGTCATAGCACAGATACGCAGTATTTT.

The chain recombines TRBV27 with TRBJ1-2; D unclear. Germline CDR1 and CDR2: MNHEY and SMNVEV (reference sequence). V lost 5 bases to trimming and J lost 1 base, with 14 bases between them. CDR3 length equals 15 residues. The CDR3 spells CASSGGDLLNYGYTF. The CDR3 DNA reads as TGTGCCAGCAGTGGAGGTGACCTACTTAACTATGGCTACACCTTC.

The V call is TRBV28, the J call TRBJ2-1; 14 bases fit TRBD2. Germline CDR1 reads MDHEN; CDR2 reads SYDVKM. The CDR3 is made up of 16 amino acids. V lost 5 bases to trimming and J lost 4 bases; unmatched junction nucleotides: 4. The CDR3 protein is CASSVTSGRVYNEQFF. In nucleotides, the CDR3 is TGTGCCAGCAGTGTGACTAGCGGGAGGGTATACAATGAGCAGTTCTTC. Variable domain in full (rest from reference TRBV28 and TRBJ2-1): DVKVTQSSRYLVKRTGEKVFLECVQDMDHENMFWYRQDPGLGLRLIYFSYDVKMKEKGDIPEGYSVSREKKERFSLILESASTNQTSMYLCASSVTSGRVYNEQFFGPGTRLTVL.

This chain connects TRBV6-1 to TRBJ1-5, with 9 bases matching TRBD1. Germline V gives CDR1 MNHNS, CDR2 SASEGT. V lost 4 bases, J lost 7 bases, and 8 bases stayed unmatched. This CDR3 comprises 15 residues. The CDR3 reads CASSAGTGTGQPQHF. The DNA for the CDR3 is TGTGCCAGCAGTGCCGGGACAGGGACCGGACAGCCCCAGCATTTT.

The rearrangement joins TRBV28 to TRBJ2-7; possibly TRBD1 or TRBD2 for D (5 bases each). The germline V and J ends were trimmed by 3 bases and 4 bases, with 16 bases remaining between them. CDR3 size: 15 residues. Germline CDR1 MDHEN, CDR2 SYDVKM. The CDR3 DNA follows: TGTGCCAGCAGTTTGGGGTCCGAGGGGTCGTACGAGCAGTACTTC. Protein sequence: CASSLGSEGSYEQYF.

The V gene is TRBV4-1, the J gene TRBJ1-5, with a weak D call TRBD1 (5 bases). The CDR3 loop spans 14 amino acids. From germline, CDR1 is MGHRA and CDR2 YSYEKL. V was clipped by 0 bases and J by 6 bases, with 9 bases between them. Here the CDR3 reads CASSQDQGIQPQHF. CDR3 nucleotide sequence: TGCGCCAGCAGCCAAGATCAGGGCATTCAGCCCCAGCATTTT.

The V call is TRBV28, the J call TRBJ2-1; D is unclear. CDR1 and CDR2 from the germline V gene are MDHEN and SYDVKM. This CDR3 comprises 19 residues. V was trimmed by 2 bases and J by 7 bases, leaving 27 bases between them. This CDR3 reads CASSLESKLPLFGVNEQFF. CDR3 coding DNA: TGTGCCAGCAGTTTAGAATCAAAATTACCACTCTTCGGCGTAAATGAGCAGTTCTTC.

This clone is a singleton in its sample. Other DNA sequences from this sample encode an identical CDR3 as well. The chain joins TRBV19 to TRBJ2-1, with no clear D. V was cut by 4 bases and J by 4 bases, with 8 bases left in between. This CDR3 comprises 13 residues. Germline values: CDR1 LNHDA, CDR2 SQIVND (reference sequence). DNA for the CDR3: TGTGCCAGTAGTAATTCTGGATACAATGAGCAGTTCTTC. Translated, it gives CASSNSGYNEQFF.

The V and J genes are TRBV11-3 and TRBJ2-5; D possibly corresponds to TRBD2 (7 bases). The CDR3 has 15 residues. CDR1 and CDR2 from the germline V gene are SGHNT and YENEEA. Trimming pared 3 bases from V and 4 bases from J, leaving 15 bases between. CDR3 sequence (DNA): TGTGCCAGCAGCTTGGCGGCAGGGGAGGGAGAGACCCAGTACTTC. This codes for CASSLAAGEGETQYF.

This clone was counted once. The chain recombines TRBV28 with TRBJ2-5; no firm D call. The DNA end is more similar to TRBJ2-7, so the J call may be wrong. This CDR3 comprises 14 residues. The germline CDR1 and CDR2 sequences are MDHEN and SYDVKM. CDR3 coding DNA: TGTGCCAGCAGTTCCCCGCCGGAATCCTACGAGCAGTACTTC. Encoded protein: CASSSPPESYEQYF.

The V and J genes are TRBV7-8 and TRBJ2-1, with 8 bases that match TRBD2. Losses at the gene ends were 6 bases for V and 9 bases for J; bases not matched to a gene: 7. This CDR3 is built from 13 residues. Per germline, CDR1 SGHVS and CDR2 FQNEAQ. CDR3: CASSNRGGSEQFF. For the CDR3, the DNA is TGTGCCAGCAGTAACCGGGGGGGCAGTGAGCAGTTCTTC. Combining the CDR3 with reference TRBV7-8 and TRBJ2-1 gives the whole variable domain GAGVSQSPRYKVAKRGQDVALRCDPISGHVSLFWYQQALGQGPEFLTYFQNEAQLDKSGLPSDRFFAERPEGSVSTLKIQRTQQEDSAVYLCASSNRGGSEQFFGPGTRLTVL.

The chain is built from TRBV30 and TRBJ1-5; possibly TRBD1 for D (6 bases). The CDR3 is 13 amino acids. V lost 5 bases, J lost 1 base, and 9 bases lay in between. The germline CDR1 and CDR2 sequences are GTSNPN and SVGIG (reference sequence). The CDR3 sequence is CAWGGQSNQPQHF. DNA for the CDR3: TGTGCCTGGGGTGGACAGAGCAATCAGCCCCAGCATTTT.

The J gene is TRBJ1-2, the V gene TRBV28; D gene ambiguous. The germline V and J ends were trimmed by 7 bases and 2 bases, with 14 bases remaining between them. This CDR3 region has 14 residues. The V gene's germline CDR1 is MDHEN and CDR2 SYDVKM. The CDR3 DNA reads TGTGCCAGCAAGCCCCGGGCGAGAAACTATGGCTACACCTTC. Protein product: CASKPRARNYGYTF.

V is TRBV27 and J is TRBJ1-2; D uncertain. There are 13 residues in the CDR3. Germline values: CDR1 MNHEY, CDR2 SMNVEV (reference sequence). Trimming stripped 2 bases from V and 4 bases from J, with 8 bases between. The CDR3 loop is CASSLGHGYGYTF. CDR3 bases: TGTGCCAGCAGTTTAGGTCATGGCTATGGCTACACCTTC.

This chain connects TRBV11-2 to TRBJ2-5; 11 nucleotides align to TRBD2. The junction had 5 bases not matched to a gene; V was cut back by 3 bases and J by 5 bases. The CDR3 consists of 15 residues. Per germline, CDR1 SGHAT and CDR2 FQNNGV. The CDR3 loop is CASSFTSGSLETQYF. CDR3 in DNA: TGTGCCAGCAGCTTCACTAGCGGGAGCCTTGAGACCCAGTACTTC.

The genes are TRBV28 and TRBJ1-3; tentatively, D is TRBD1 (6 bases). Trimming took 8 bases from V and 2 from J, leaving 16 bases between them. CDR1 is MDHEN and CDR2 is SYDVKM in the germline V gene. The CDR3 has 15 residues. Here the CDR3 DNA reads TGTGCCAGCGGGGGCGGGGGACCCCCTGGAAACACCATATATTTT. Protein sequence: CASGGGGPPGNTIYF.

The chain is built from TRBV5-1 and TRBJ2-7; D perhaps matches TRBD1 (6 bases). The V gene lost 4 bases and the J gene lost 2 bases, with 13 bases spanning the gap. Germline V gene data show CDR1 as SGHRS and CDR2 as YFSETQ. This CDR3 comprises 14 residues. CDR3 residues: CASSTGQPPYEQYF. As DNA, the CDR3 is TGCGCCAGCAGCACCGGACAGCCTCCCTACGAGCAGTACTTC.